The 5 T cell receptor beta chains listed next were all sequenced from one sample in a study of blood T cell repertoires in COVID-19. TCRdb's table, derived via immunoSEQ multiplex PCR, lists solely in-frame clones and lacks some. The sample includes some 200,000 clones, 87% of them seen just once. Sequencing was carried out using PBMCs or T cells enriched from blood (not recorded which). The receptors were sampled from a young man with acute COVID-19.

The V call is TRBV28, the J call TRBJ2-4, with 14 bases fitting TRBD2. V trimming: 2 bases; J trimming: 1 base; junction bases outside the gene matches: 13. Germline V CDR1 and CDR2: MDHEN, SYDVKM. The CDR3 sequence is 21 residues long. The CDR3 DNA reads as TGTGCCAGCAGTTTAGTCCCGCGGGGACTAGCGGGAGTCACGGCCAAAAACATTCAGTACTTC. This codes for CASSLVPRGLAGVTAKNIQYF.

V usage is TRBV19 and J usage is TRBJ2-7; D gene unclear. The length of the CDR3 is 13 residues. V shed 3 bases and J shed 3 bases, with 9 bases lying between them. The germline V gene has CDR1 LNHDA and CDR2 SQIVND (reference sequence). The CDR3 sequence is CASSIGVGYEQYF. DNA of the CDR3: TGTGCCAGTAGTATTGGTGTCGGCTACGAGCAGTACTTC. The variable domain in full, with the rest retrieved from reference TRBV19 and TRBJ2-7, is DGGITQSPKYLFRKEGQNVTLSCEQNLNHDAMYWYRQDPGQGLRLIYYSQIVNDFQKGDIAEGYSVSREKKESFPLTVTSAQKNPTAFYLCASSIGVGYEQYFGPGTRLTVT.

The V gene is TRBV5-4, the J gene TRBJ1-4; D is undetermined. The CDR3 loop spans 15 amino acids. Germline CDR1 SGHNT, CDR2 YYREEE (reference sequence). The germline V and J ends were trimmed by 3 bases and 10 bases, with 19 bases remaining between them. As DNA, the CDR3 is TGTGCCAGCAGCTCAGATGGGCAGGTGGAGGGAAAACTGTTTTTT. Translating gives CASSSDGQVEGKLFF.

The chain has TRBV9 and TRBJ2-7, with a tentative D call TRBD2 (5 bases). CDR1 is SGDLS and CDR2 is YYNGEE in the germline V gene. The V end was cut by 0 bases, the J end by 7 bases, with 11 bases between. The length of the CDR3 is 13 residues. The DNA of the CDR3 is TGTGCCAGCAGCGTAGGTGGCGGAGGAGAGCAGTACTTC. Translated: CASSVGGGGEQYF.

V and J are TRBV2 and TRBJ2-7, with TRBD1 as a possible D gene (6 bases). Germline V gene data show CDR1 as SNHLY and CDR2 as FYNNEI. The V and J ends lost 8 bases and 7 bases respectively, with 15 bases between them. This CDR3 contains 12 residues. The CDR3 nucleotides read TGTGCCAGCGGGCAGGGGAACTTTGAGCAGTACTTC. Protein product: CASGQGNFEQYF.